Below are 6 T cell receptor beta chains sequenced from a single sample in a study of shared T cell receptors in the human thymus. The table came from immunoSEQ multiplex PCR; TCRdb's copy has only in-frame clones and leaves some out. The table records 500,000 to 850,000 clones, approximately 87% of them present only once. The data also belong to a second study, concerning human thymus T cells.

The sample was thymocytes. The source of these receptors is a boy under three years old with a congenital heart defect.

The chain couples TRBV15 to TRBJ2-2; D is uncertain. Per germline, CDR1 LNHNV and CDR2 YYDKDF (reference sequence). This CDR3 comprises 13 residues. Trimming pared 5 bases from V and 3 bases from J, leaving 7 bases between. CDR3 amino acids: CATSARDTGELFF. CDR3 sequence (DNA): TGTGCCACCAGCGCCCGGGACACCGGGGAGCTGTTTTTT.

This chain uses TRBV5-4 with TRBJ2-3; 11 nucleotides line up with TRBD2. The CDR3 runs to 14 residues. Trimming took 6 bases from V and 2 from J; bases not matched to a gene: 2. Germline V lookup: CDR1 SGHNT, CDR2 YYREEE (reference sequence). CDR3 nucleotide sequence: TGTGCCAGCAAACTAGCGGGAGTCACAGATACGCAGTATTTT. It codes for CASKLAGVTDTQYF.

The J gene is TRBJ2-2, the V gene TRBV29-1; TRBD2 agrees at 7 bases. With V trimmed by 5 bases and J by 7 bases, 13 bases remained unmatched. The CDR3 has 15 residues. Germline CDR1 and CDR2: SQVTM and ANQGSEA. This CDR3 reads CSVRHARREIGELFF. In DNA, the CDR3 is TGCAGCGTTCGACACGCGCGGCGGGAGATCGGGGAGCTGTTTTTT.

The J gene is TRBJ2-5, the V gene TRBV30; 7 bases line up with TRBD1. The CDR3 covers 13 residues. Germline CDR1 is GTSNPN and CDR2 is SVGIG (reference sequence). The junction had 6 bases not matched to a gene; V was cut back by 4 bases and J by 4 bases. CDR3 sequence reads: CAWTTGVGETQYF. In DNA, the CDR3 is TGTGCCTGGACCACAGGGGTTGGAGAGACCCAGTACTTC.

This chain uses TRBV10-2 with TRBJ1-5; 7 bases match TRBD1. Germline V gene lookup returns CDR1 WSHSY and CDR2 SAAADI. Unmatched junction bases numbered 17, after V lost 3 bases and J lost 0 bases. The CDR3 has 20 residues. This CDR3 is CASSDFNRGQTLYSNQPQHF. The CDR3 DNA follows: TGCGCCAGCAGTGACTTTAACAGGGGCCAAACTTTATATAGCAATCAGCCCCAGCATTTT.

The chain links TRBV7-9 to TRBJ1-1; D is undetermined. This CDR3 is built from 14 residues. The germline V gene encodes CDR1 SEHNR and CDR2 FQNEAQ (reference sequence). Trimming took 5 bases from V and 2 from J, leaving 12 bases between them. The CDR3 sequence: CASSQAMLNTEAFF. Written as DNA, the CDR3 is TGTGCCAGCAGCCAAGCGATGCTAAACACTGAAGCTTTCTTT.